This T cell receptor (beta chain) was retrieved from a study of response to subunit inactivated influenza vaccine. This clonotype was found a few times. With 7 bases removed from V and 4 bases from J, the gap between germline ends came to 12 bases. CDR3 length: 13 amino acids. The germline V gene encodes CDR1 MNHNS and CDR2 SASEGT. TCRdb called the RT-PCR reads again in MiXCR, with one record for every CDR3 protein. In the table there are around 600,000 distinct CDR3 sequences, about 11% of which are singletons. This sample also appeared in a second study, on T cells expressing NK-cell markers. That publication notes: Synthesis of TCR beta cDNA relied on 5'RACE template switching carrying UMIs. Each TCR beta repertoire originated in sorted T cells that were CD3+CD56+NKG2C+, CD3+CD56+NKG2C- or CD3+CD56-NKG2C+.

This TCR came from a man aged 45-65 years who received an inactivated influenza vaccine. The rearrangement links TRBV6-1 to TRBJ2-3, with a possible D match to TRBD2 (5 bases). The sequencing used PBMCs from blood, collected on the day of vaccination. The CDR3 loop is CASKEEVPDTQYF. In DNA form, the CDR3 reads TGTGCCAGCAAAGAGGAGGTCCCAGATACGCAGTATTTT.